Below, 12 T cell receptor beta chains from the same sample are listed, as sequenced in a study of shared clonotypes between healthy human individuals (dated by TCRdb to 2020 to 2021). CD8 naive samples were CD45RO-negative cells positively selected for CCR7, giving a CD45RA+CCR7+ population that excluded TemRA cells. Library preparation was by the immunoSEQ multiplex PCR assay. Entries here come from immuneACCESS through TCRdb and include only in-frame sequences with V and J called. Some clones fail to appear in such tables; in the studies checked, an unresolved V gene covers under half of the shortfall, and the cause of the remainder is unknown. This sample holds just over 2,000,000 clones; about 95% were observed only once. 0.9% to 1.3% of the sample is held by the ten biggest clonotypes. Input material: naive CD8+ T cells sorted from blood. In the paper's terms, the cell subset or site label means: CD45RA+CCR7+. These TCRs come from a man between 18 and 29 years old in good health.

This clone was seen a few times. The CDR3 bases are TGTGCCAGCGGGGGAGGGCCCCCATACGAGCAGTACTTC. It encodes CASGGGPPYEQYF. This chain uses TRBV6-5 with TRBJ2-7; TRBD2 matches 7 bases. With 8 bases clipped from V and 4 bases from J, the junction kept 8 bases outside the gene matches. Germline CDR1 and CDR2: MNHEY and SVGAGI. The CDR3 is made up of 13 amino acids.

The rearrangement joins TRBV4-1 to TRBJ2-2; 12 nucleotides align to TRBD2. This CDR3 spans 16 amino acids. V dropped 1 base and J dropped 7; count of bases not matched to a gene: 4. Germline lookup yields CDR1 MGHRA and CDR2 YSYEKL. The CDR3 sequence is CASSQAGLAGNGELFF. CDR3 nucleotide sequence: TGCGCCAGCAGCCAAGCTGGACTAGCGGGGAACGGGGAGCTGTTTTTT.

J is TRBJ2-2 and V is TRBV15; D gene uncertain. The V end lost 5 bases, the J end lost 7 bases, and 17 bases lay between the germline ends. Germline V gives CDR1 LNHNV, CDR2 YYDKDF (reference sequence). The CDR3 has 15 residues. Here the CDR3 DNA reads TGTGCCACCAGCCAGAGTATCCTCGGCAGCGGGGAGCTGTTTTTT. Translation gives CATSQSILGSGELFF.

The V call is TRBV5-6, the J call TRBJ2-1; D perhaps matches TRBD1 (5 bases). The CDR3 is 13 amino acids. Germline-derived CDR1 and CDR2 are SGHDT and YYEEEE. V gave up 3 bases and J gave up 3 bases, with 7 bases separating them. CDR3 nucleotide sequence: TGTGCCAGCAGCTGGGGCAACTACAATGAGCAGTTCTTC. Encoded protein: CASSWGNYNEQFF.

The chain couples TRBV9 to TRBJ2-7, with D unclear. Trimming pared 0 bases from V and 4 bases from J, leaving 14 bases between. The CDR3 totals 15 residues. CDR1 and CDR2 (germline): SGDLS, YYNGEE. DNA for the CDR3: TGTGCCAGCAGCGTAGAGGGCCAGGTGGGTTACGAGCAGTACTTC. This gives the protein CASSVEGQVGYEQYF.

This chain uses TRBV11-2 with TRBJ1-4, with 7 nucleotides matching TRBD1. V lost 2 bases and J lost 6; bases outside the gene matches: 6. The CDR3 consists of 15 residues. Germline values: CDR1 SGHAT, CDR2 FQNNGV. Here the CDR3 reads CASSLWDSPHEKLFF. As DNA, the CDR3 is TGTGCCAGCAGCTTATGGGACAGCCCCCATGAAAAACTGTTTTTT.

The CDR3 bases are TGTGCCAAAGGACAGGGAGGAGAGGAAAAACTGTTTTTT. Its protein is CAKGQGGEEKLFF. The V call is TRBV9, the J call TRBJ1-4; 8 bases map to TRBD1. CDR1 is SGDLS, CDR2 YYNGEE, per germline. J gave up 8 bases and V 9 bases, and 9 bases lay outside the gene matches. This CDR3 is built from 13 residues.

The V and J genes are TRBV7-9 and TRBJ1-2; 7 nucleotides line up with TRBD1. The J segment lost 8 bases and the V segment lost 2 bases, leaving 5 bases of the junction unmatched. CDR1 and CDR2 (germline): SEHNR, FQNEAQ (reference sequence). This CDR3 region has 13 residues. CDR3 residues: CASSLTGDIGYTF. CDR3 bases: TGTGCCAGCAGCTTAACAGGGGATATCGGCTACACCTTC.

The chain joins TRBV13 to TRBJ2-4, with TRBD2 as a possible D gene (5 bases). CDR1 PRHDT and CDR2 FYEKMQ come from the germline V gene (reference sequence). CDR3 length: 12 amino acids. The V end was cut by 5 bases, the J end by 5 bases, with 7 bases between. The CDR3 nucleotides are TGTGCCAGCAGCCGGGAAGAAAACATTCAGTACTTC. Its translation: CASSREENIQYF.

J is TRBJ2-7 and V is TRBV19, with D uncertain. V was cut by 1 base and J by 0 bases, with 7 bases left in between. Germline CDR1 is LNHDA and CDR2 is SQIVND (reference sequence). The CDR3 is made up of 14 amino acids. This chain's CDR3 is CASSIAADSYEQYF. In nucleotides, the CDR3 is TGTGCCAGTAGTATAGCTGCGGACTCCTACGAGCAGTACTTC.

A single count supports this clone. The V call is TRBV27, the J call TRBJ1-1; 10 bases are shared with TRBD1. The trim removed 7 bases at V and 1 base at J, leaving 3 bases unmatched. The germline V gene encodes CDR1 MNHEY and CDR2 SMNVEV (reference sequence). The CDR3 consists of 14 residues. The CDR3 nucleotides read TGTGCCAGCATGACAGGGGGCTGGAACACTGAAGCTTTCTTT. Protein product: CASMTGGWNTEAFF.

This clone occurred a few times. The chain uses TRBV7-9 and TRBJ1-6; 7 bases are shared with TRBD1. The CDR3 sequence is 13 residues long. Germline CDR1 and CDR2: SEHNR and FQNEAQ (reference sequence). Trimming at V came to 5 bases and at J to 9 bases, leaving 4 bases not matched to a gene. CDR3 loop: CASSGTVSSPLHF. In nucleotides, the CDR3 is TGTGCCAGCAGCGGGACAGTTAGTTCACCCCTCCACTTT.